Below are 3 T cell receptor beta chains sequenced from a single sample in a study of blood T cell repertoires in COVID-19. TCRdb's table, derived via immunoSEQ multiplex PCR, lists solely in-frame clones and lacks some. The table shows about 120,000 clones, with 75% to 90% occurring only once. What was sequenced was peripheral blood. All receptors come from a man aged 65-85 years with active or convalescent COVID-19.

The count of this clone is one. V is TRBV28 and J is TRBJ2-1; 9 bases agree with TRBD2. The junction had 17 bases not matched to a gene; V was cut back by 2 bases and J by 9 bases. The CDR3 runs 18 residues. The germline V gene encodes CDR1 MDHEN and CDR2 SYDVKM. Here the CDR3 DNA reads TGTGCCAGCAGTTTACCCCGCGGGGTAGCGGGGGCTGAGGGTGAGCAGTTCTTC. It yields the protein CASSLPRGVAGAEGEQFF.

Only a few counts were recorded for this clone. V is TRBV28 and J is TRBJ1-2; 7 bases line up with TRBD1. Germline V gives CDR1 MDHEN, CDR2 SYDVKM. J lost 4 bases, V lost 4 bases, and 0 bases had no gene match. This CDR3 comprises 12 residues. The DNA for the CDR3 is TGTGCCAGCAGTTGGACAGGCTATGGCTACACCTTC. It specifies CASSWTGYGYTF.

The gene calls are TRBV4-2 and TRBJ1-2, with 9 bases fitting TRBD1. The CDR3 length is 15 residues. Losses at the gene ends were 3 bases for V and 2 bases for J; bases not matched to a gene: 4. The germline V gene has CDR1 LGHNA and CDR2 YNFKEQ. The CDR3 sequence is CASSQGQGTNYGYTF. The CDR3 DNA is TGTGCCAGCAGCCAGGGACAGGGAACCAACTATGGCTACACCTTC.